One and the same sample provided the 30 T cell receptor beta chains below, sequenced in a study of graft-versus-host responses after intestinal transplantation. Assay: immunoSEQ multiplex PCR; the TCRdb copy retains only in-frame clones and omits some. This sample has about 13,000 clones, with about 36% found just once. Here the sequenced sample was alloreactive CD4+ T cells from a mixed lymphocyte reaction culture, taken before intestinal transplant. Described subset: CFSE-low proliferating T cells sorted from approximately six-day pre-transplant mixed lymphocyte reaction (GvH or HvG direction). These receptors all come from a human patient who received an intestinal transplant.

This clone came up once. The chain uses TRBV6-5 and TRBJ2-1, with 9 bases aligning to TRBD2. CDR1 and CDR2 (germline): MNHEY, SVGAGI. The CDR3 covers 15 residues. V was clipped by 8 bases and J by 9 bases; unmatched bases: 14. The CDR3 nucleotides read TGTGCCAGCCAGCCGCTGGCGGGGGGGCCAAGTGAGCAGTTCTTC. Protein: CASQPLAGGPSEQFF.

The chain's CDR3 is CASSKSLAGGPEDEQYF. CDR3 nucleotides: TGTGCCAGCTCAAAGTCCCTGGCGGGTGGTCCAGAGGACGAGCAGTACTTC. This rearrangement joins TRBV18 to TRBJ2-7, with D possibly being TRBD2 (5 bases). The germline CDR1 and CDR2 sequences are KGHSH and LQKENI. The CDR3 spans 17 residues. V was clipped by 5 bases and J by 5 bases, with 25 bases between them.

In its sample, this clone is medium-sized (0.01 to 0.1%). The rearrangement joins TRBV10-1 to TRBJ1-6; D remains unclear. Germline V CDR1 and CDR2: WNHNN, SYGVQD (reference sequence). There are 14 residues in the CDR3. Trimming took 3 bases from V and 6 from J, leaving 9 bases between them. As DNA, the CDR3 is TGCGCCAGCAGTGAACGGGGTTCTAATTCACCCCTCCACTTT. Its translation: CASSERGSNSPLHF.

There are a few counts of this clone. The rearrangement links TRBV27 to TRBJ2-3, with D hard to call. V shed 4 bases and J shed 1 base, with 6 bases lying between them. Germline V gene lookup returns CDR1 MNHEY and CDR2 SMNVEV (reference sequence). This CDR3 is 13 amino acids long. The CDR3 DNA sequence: TGTGCCAGCAGTTCCCGGGGCACAGATACGCAGTATTTT. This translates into CASSSRGTDTQYF.

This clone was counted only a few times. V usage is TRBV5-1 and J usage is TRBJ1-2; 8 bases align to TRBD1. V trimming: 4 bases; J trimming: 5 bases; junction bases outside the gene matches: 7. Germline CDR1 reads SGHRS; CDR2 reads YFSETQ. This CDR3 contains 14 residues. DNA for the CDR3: TGCGCCAGCAGCGAGCGGACAGGGACTTATGGCTACACCTTC. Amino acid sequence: CASSERTGTYGYTF.

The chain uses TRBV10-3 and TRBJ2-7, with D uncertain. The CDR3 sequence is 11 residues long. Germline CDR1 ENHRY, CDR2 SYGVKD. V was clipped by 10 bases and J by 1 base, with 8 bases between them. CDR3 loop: CASTGSYEQYF. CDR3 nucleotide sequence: TGTGCCAGTACCGGGTCCTACGAGCAGTACTTC.

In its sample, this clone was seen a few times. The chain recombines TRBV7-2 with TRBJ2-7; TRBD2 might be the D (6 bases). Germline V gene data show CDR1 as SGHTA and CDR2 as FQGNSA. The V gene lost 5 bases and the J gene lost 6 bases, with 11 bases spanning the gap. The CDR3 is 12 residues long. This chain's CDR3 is CASSLMGGEQYF. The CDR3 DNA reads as TGTGCCAGCAGCCTAATGGGGGGCGAGCAGTACTTC. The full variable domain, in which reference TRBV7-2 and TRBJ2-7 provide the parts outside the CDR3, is GAGVSQSPSNKVTEKGKDVELRCDPISGHTALYWYRQSLGQGLEFLIYFQGNSAPDKSGLPSDRFSAERTGGSVSTLTIQRTQQEDSAVYLCASSLMGGEQYFGPGTRLTVT.

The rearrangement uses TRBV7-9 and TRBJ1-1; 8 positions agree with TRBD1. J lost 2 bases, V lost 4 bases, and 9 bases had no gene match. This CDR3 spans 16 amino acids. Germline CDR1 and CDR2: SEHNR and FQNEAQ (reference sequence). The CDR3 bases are TGTGCCAGCAGCTCCCACAGGGGGGTAGCCAACACTGAAGCTTTCTTT. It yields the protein CASSSHRGVANTEAFF.

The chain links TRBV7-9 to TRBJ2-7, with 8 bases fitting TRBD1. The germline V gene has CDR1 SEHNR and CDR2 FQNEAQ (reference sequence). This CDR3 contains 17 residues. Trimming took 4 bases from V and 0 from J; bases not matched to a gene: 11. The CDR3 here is CASSYTISGQGSYEQYF. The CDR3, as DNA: TGTGCCAGCAGCTATACAATTTCCGGACAGGGCTCCTACGAGCAGTACTTC.

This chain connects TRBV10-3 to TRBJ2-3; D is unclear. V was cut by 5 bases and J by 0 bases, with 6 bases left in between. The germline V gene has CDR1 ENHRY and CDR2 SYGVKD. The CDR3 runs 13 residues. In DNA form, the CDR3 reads TGTGCCATCAGTTCCCTTAGCACAGATACGCAGTATTTT. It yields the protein CAISSLSTDTQYF.

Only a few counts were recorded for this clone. The CDR3 bases are TGTGCCAGCAGTGACCTAACAGGGATGAAAGGCACAGATACGCAGTATTTT. The encoded protein is CASSDLTGMKGTDTQYF. The chain uses TRBV25-1 and TRBJ2-3; tentative D call: TRBD1 (6 bases). V shed 3 bases and J shed 1 base, with 17 bases lying between them. From germline, CDR1 is MGHDK and CDR2 SYGVNS. CDR3 size: 17 residues.

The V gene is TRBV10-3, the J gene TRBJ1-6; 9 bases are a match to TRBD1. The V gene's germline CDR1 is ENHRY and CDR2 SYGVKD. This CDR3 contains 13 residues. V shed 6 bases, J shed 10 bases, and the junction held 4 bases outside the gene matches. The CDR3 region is CAIRGQGGSPLHF. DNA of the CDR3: TGTGCCATCAGGGGACAGGGTGGATCACCCCTCCACTTT.

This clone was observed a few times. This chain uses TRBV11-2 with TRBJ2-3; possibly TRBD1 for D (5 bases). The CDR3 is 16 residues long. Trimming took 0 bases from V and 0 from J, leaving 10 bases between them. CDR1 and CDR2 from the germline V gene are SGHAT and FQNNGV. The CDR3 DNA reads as TGTGCCAGCAGCTTAGAGTTCCAGGGTAGCACAGATACGCAGTATTTT. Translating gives CASSLEFQGSTDTQYF. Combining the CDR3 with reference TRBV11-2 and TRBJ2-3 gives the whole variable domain EAGVAQSPRYKIIEKRQSVAFWCNPISGHATLYWYQQILGQGPKLLIQFQNNGVVDDSQLPKDRFSAERLKGVDSTLKIQPAKLEDSAVYLCASSLEFQGSTDTQYFGPGTRLTVL.

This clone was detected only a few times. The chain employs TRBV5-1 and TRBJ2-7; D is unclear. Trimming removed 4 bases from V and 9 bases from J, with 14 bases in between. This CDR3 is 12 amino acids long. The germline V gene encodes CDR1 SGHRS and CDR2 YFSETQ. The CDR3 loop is CASSLRSEAQYF. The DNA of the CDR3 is TGCGCCAGCAGCCTGCGGTCCGAGGCGCAGTACTTC.

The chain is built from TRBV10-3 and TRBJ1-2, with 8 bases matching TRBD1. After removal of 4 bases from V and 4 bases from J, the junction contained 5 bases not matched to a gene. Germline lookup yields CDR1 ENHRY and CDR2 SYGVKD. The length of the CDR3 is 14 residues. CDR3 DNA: TGTGCCATCAGTGCTGGTGGACAGGGCTATGGCTACACCTTC. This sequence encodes CAISAGGQGYGYTF.

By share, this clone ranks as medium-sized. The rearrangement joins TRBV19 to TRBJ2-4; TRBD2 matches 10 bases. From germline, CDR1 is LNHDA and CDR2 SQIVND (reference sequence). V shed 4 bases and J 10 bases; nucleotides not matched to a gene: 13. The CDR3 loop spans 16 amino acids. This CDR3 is CASSTQGIAGGSIQYF. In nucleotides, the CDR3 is TGTGCCAGTAGTACCCAGGGGATAGCGGGGGGATCTATTCAGTACTTC.

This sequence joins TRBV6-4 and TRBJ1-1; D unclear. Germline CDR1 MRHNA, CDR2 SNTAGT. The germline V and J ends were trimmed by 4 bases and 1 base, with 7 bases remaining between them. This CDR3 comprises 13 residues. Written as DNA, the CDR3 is TGTGCCAGCAGTGCACAAAGGAACACTGAAGCTTTCTTT. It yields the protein CASSAQRNTEAFF.

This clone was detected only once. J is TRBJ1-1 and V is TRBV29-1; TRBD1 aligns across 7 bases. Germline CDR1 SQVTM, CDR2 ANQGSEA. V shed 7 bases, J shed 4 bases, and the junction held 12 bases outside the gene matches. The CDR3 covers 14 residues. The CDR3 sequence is CSASTGNDFTEAFF. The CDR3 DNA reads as TGCAGCGCTTCGACAGGGAACGATTTCACTGAAGCTTTCTTT.

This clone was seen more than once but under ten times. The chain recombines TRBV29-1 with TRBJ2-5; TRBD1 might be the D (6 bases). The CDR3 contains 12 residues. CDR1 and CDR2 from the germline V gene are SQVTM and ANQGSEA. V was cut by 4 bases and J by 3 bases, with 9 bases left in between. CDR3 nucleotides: TGCAGCGTTGTCAAGGGGGAAGAGACCCAGTACTTC. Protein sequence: CSVVKGEETQYF.

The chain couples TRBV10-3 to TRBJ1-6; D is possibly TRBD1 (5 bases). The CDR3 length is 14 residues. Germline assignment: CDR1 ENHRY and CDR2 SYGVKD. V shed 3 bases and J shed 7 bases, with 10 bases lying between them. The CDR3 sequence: CAISDRAGNSPLHF. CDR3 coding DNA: TGTGCCATCAGTGACAGGGCGGGGAATTCACCCCTCCACTTT.

Here the CDR3 DNA reads TGTGCCAGCAGCTTAGGCCCTAATAGCAATCAGCCCCAGCATTTT. Protein: CASSLGPNSNQPQHF. The V gene is TRBV7-2, the J gene TRBJ1-5, with D unresolved. The CDR3 has 15 residues. The V gene lost 1 base and the J gene lost 0 bases, with 7 bases spanning the gap. CDR1 and CDR2 from the germline V gene are SGHTA and FQGNSA.

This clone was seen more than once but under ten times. CDR3 region: CASSATGEYGYTF. The CDR3 coding sequence is TGTGCCAGCAGTGCGACAGGGGAGTATGGCTACACCTTC. The chain carries TRBV6-6 and TRBJ1-2, with TRBD1 identical over 8 bases. Germline V gene sequence: CDR1 MNHNY, CDR2 SVGAGI (reference sequence). Unmatched junction bases numbered 4, after V lost 5 bases and J lost 5 bases. CDR3 length: 13 residues.

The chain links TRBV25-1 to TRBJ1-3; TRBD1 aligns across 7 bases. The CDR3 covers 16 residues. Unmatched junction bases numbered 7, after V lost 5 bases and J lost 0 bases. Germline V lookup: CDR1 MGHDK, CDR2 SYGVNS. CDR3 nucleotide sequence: TGTGCCAGCAGTCACTACAGGGGTCCCTCTGGAAACACCATATATTTT. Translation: CASSHYRGPSGNTIYF.

This CDR3 is CAWSVLRTSGGQETQYF. In DNA, the CDR3 is TGTGCCTGGAGTGTACTTAGGACTAGCGGGGGACAAGAGACCCAGTACTTC. V and J are TRBV30 and TRBJ2-5; 13 bases map to TRBD2. The CDR3 spans 17 residues. The trim removed 0 bases at V and 2 bases at J, leaving 6 bases unmatched. Germline V gene lookup returns CDR1 GTSNPN and CDR2 SVGIG (reference sequence). The whole variable domain, filled in from reference TRBV30 and TRBJ2-5, reads SQTIHQWPATLVQPVGSPLSLECTVEGTSNPNLYWYRQAAGRGLQLLFYSVGIGQISSEVPQNLSASRPQDRQFILSSKKLLLSDSGFYLCAWSVLRTSGGQETQYFGPGTRLLVL.

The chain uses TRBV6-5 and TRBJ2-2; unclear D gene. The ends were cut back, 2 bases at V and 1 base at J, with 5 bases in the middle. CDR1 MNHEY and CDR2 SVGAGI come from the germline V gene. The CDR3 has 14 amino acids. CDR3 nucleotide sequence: TGTGCCAGCAGTTACAACAGGAACACCGGGGAGCTGTTTTTT. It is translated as CASSYNRNTGELFF.

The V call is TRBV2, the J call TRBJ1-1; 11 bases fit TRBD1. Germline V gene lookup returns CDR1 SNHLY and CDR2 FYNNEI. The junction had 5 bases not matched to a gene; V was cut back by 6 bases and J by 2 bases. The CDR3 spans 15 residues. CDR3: CASRGTGGLNTEAFF. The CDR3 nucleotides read TGTGCCAGCAGGGGGACAGGGGGTTTAAACACTGAAGCTTTCTTT.

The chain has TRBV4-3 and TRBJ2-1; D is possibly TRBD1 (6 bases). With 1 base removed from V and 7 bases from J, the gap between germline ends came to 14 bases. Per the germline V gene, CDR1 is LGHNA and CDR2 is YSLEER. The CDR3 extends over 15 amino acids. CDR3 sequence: CASSQVGQGRNEQFF. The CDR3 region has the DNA TGCGCCAGCAGCCAAGTCGGCCAGGGGCGGAATGAGCAGTTCTTC.

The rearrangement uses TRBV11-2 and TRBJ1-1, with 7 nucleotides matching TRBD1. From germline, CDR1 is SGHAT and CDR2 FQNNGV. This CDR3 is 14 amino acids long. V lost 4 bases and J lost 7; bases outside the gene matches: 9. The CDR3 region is CASSSRQGPHEAFF. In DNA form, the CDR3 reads TGTGCCAGCAGCTCCCGACAGGGCCCCCATGAAGCTTTCTTT.

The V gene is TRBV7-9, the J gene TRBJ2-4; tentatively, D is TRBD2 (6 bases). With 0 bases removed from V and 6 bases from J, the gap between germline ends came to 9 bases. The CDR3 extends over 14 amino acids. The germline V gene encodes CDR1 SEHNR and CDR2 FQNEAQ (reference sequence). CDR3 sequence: CASSLARDLNIQYF. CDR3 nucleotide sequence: TGTGCCAGCAGCTTAGCGCGGGACCTAAACATTCAGTACTTC. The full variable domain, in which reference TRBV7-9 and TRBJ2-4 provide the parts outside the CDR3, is DTGVSQNPRHKITKRGQNVTFRCDPISEHNRLYWYRQTLGQGPEFLTYFQNEAQLEKSRLLSDRFSAERPKGSFSTLEIQRTEQGDSAMYLCASSLARDLNIQYFGAGTRLSVL.

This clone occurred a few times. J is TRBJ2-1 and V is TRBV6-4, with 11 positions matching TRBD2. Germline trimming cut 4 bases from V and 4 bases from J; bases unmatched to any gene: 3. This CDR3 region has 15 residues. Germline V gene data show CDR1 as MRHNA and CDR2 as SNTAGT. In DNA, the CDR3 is TGTGCCAGCAGTGTTGGGACTAGCGGATACAATGAGCAGTTCTTC. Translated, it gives CASSVGTSGYNEQFF.